These 29 T cell receptor beta chains share one sample of origin, sequenced in a study of T cell responses to AZD1222 COVID-19 vaccine. Data came from immunoSEQ multiplex PCR; TCRdb stores just in-frame clones and leaves some out. The sample carries around 110,000 clones, about 92% recorded once. This material consisted of peripheral blood, taken on day 0 of AZD1222 vaccination. The receptors originated from an adult in good health.

This sequence joins TRBV5-1 and TRBJ2-1, with 8 bases lining up with TRBD2. Unmatched junction bases numbered 6, after V lost 2 bases and J lost 5 bases. This CDR3 has 15 amino acids. Germline V gene sequence: CDR1 SGHRS, CDR2 YFSETQ. The CDR3: CASSFLAGPNNEQFF. The CDR3 DNA sequence: TGCGCCAGCAGCTTCTTAGCGGGGCCGAACAATGAGCAGTTCTTC.

This chain links TRBV3-1 (or the pseudogene TRBV3-2) with TRBJ2-1; no reliable D call. Trimming stripped 4 bases from V and 0 bases from J, with 19 bases between. The CDR3 contains 18 residues. Germline lookup yields CDR1 LGHDT and CDR2 YNNKEL (reference sequence). CDR3 region: CASSRAFIRDSSYNEQFF. CDR3 DNA sequence: TGTGCCAGCAGCCGCGCCTTTATAAGGGATAGCTCCTACAATGAGCAGTTCTTC.

J is TRBJ2-1 and V is TRBV20-1; D ambiguous. This CDR3 spans 12 amino acids. Germline loops: CDR1 DFQATT, CDR2 SNEGSKA (reference sequence). The V end lost 3 bases, the J end lost 5 bases, and 8 bases lay between the germline ends. Here the CDR3 DNA reads TGCAGTGCTAGTCGGCGGAACAATGAGCAGTTCTTC. Protein: CSASRRNNEQFF.

V usage is TRBV29-1 and J usage is TRBJ1-2, with unresolved D. Germline assignment: CDR1 SQVTM and CDR2 ANQGSEA. With 2 bases removed from V and 3 bases from J, the gap between germline ends came to 10 bases. The CDR3 is 13 residues long. In nucleotides, the CDR3 is TGCAGCGTTGAAAAAGACGGGGACTATGGCTACACCTTC. It specifies CSVEKDGDYGYTF.

This chain connects TRBV21-1 to TRBJ2-1; no check of the table's D call, TRBD2, against the DNA was made. TRBV21-1 is deemed a pseudogene. The CDR3 has 12 residues. The CDR3 coding sequence is TGTGCCAGCAGCGGTCGGCGGGGTGAGCAGTTCTTC. Translated, it gives CASSGRRGEQFF.

V usage is TRBV15 and J usage is TRBJ1-2; no clear D. The CDR3 totals 14 residues. Between the trimmed V and J ends, which lost 0 bases and 4 bases, there was a span of 9 bases. Germline CDR1 LNHNV, CDR2 YYDKDF (reference sequence). As DNA, the CDR3 is TGTGCCACCAGCAGAGATATCAGTGGCTATGGCTACACCTTC. Its translation: CATSRDISGYGYTF.

The V and J genes are TRBV19 and TRBJ2-1; 8 nucleotides align to TRBD2. Germline V gene lookup returns CDR1 LNHDA and CDR2 SQIVND (reference sequence). This CDR3 spans 14 amino acids. V was clipped by 5 bases and J by 6 bases; unmatched bases: 6. The CDR3: CASSPTAGGNEQFF. CDR3 nucleotide sequence: TGTGCCAGTAGTCCCACCGCGGGGGGCAATGAGCAGTTCTTC. The whole variable domain, filled in from reference TRBV19 and TRBJ2-1, reads DGGITQSPKYLFRKEGQNVTLSCEQNLNHDAMYWYRQDPGQGLRLIYYSQIVNDFQKGDIAEGYSVSREKKESFPLTVTSAQKNPTAFYLCASSPTAGGNEQFFGPGTRLTVL.

This chain uses TRBV28 with TRBJ1-2; D not resolved. The ends were cut back, 7 bases at V and 5 bases at J, with 20 bases in the middle. The CDR3 is 15 residues long. Germline CDR1 MDHEN, CDR2 SYDVKM. The CDR3 sequence is CASNSGNSERYGYTF. The CDR3 DNA follows: TGTGCCAGCAATTCCGGGAATTCCGAGAGGTATGGCTACACCTTC.

V is TRBV30 and J is TRBJ1-4; TRBD1 agrees at 7 bases. CDR1 is GTSNPN and CDR2 is SVGIG in the germline V gene (reference sequence). V trimming: 0 bases; J trimming: 11 bases; junction bases outside the gene matches: 0. This CDR3 spans 11 amino acids. The DNA for the CDR3 is TGTGCCTGGAGTGTACAGGGGAAACTGTTTTTT. This translates into CAWSVQGKLFF.

The chain combines TRBV6-1 with TRBJ1-3; no definite D call. V lost 2 bases to trimming and J lost 0 bases, with 5 bases between them. In germline, CDR1 is MNHNS, CDR2 SASEGT. The CDR3 extends over 14 amino acids. The CDR3 bases are TGTGCCAGCAGTGAAATATCCTCTGGAAACACCATATATTTT. It is translated as CASSEISSGNTIYF.

The chain joins TRBV2 to TRBJ2-2, with 8 bases identical to TRBD2. CDR1 is SNHLY and CDR2 is FYNNEI in the germline V gene. V shed 2 bases and J 1 base; nucleotides not matched to a gene: 6. This CDR3 spans 17 amino acids. The CDR3 coding sequence is TGTGCCAGCAGTGAAATCCTAGCGGGCAGGAACACCGGGGAGCTGTTTTTT. It yields the protein CASSEILAGRNTGELFF.

J is TRBJ2-3 and V is TRBV15; D call uncertain. The ends were cut back, 6 bases at V and 7 bases at J, with 17 bases in the middle. From germline, CDR1 is LNHNV and CDR2 YYDKDF (reference sequence). This CDR3 is 14 amino acids long. CDR3 residues: CATRNPTTPNTQYF. In DNA, the CDR3 is TGTGCCACCAGGAACCCCACCACGCCAAATACGCAGTATTTT.

This chain uses TRBV5-6 with TRBJ1-1; 8 nucleotides agree with TRBD1. Trimming cost V 2 bases and J 1 base; bases outside gene matches: 7. The CDR3 is made up of 16 amino acids. Germline V lookup: CDR1 SGHDT, CDR2 YYEEEE. The CDR3, as DNA: TGTGCCAGCAGCTTCGTACCGGGACAGGCGAACACTGAAGCTTTCTTT. Protein product: CASSFVPGQANTEAFF.

The V and J genes are TRBV29-1 and TRBJ2-1; D might be TRBD2 (5 bases). The CDR3 covers 15 residues. Germline V gene sequence: CDR1 SQVTM, CDR2 ANQGSEA. Trimming cost V 3 bases and J 2 bases, with 14 bases left between them. The CDR3 DNA follows: TGCAGCGTTGACCTTTGGGAGCGCGCCTACAATGAGCAGTTCTTC. Protein: CSVDLWERAYNEQFF.

The gene calls are TRBV10-3 and TRBJ2-1; no reliable D call. This CDR3 has 11 residues. Germline values: CDR1 ENHRY, CDR2 SYGVKD. Trimming stripped 11 bases from V and 5 bases from J, with 10 bases between. CDR3: CALVGNNEQFF. CDR3 DNA: TGTGCCTTAGTGGGAAACAATGAGCAGTTCTTC.

The chain links TRBV7-3 to TRBJ2-3; 8 nucleotides match TRBD1. The CDR3 spans 14 residues. V gave up 2 bases and J gave up 6 bases; unmatched junction bases: 4. Germline lookup yields CDR1 SGHTA and CDR2 FQGTGA. The CDR3 DNA sequence: TGTGCCAGCAGCTTAGGGACAGGTTGGGATACGCAGTATTTT. Protein: CASSLGTGWDTQYF.

J is TRBJ2-7 and V is TRBV2; D unclear. V was shortened by 6 bases and J by 4 bases, with 4 bases between the two germline ends. The length of the CDR3 is 10 residues. Per germline, CDR1 SNHLY and CDR2 FYNNEI. The CDR3 DNA reads TGTGCCAGCAGAGGTTACGAGCAGTACTTC. Protein sequence: CASRGYEQYF.

V gene TRBV9 combines with J gene TRBJ2-7; TRBD2 matches 12 bases. With 0 bases clipped from V and 9 bases from J, the junction kept 7 bases outside the gene matches. Germline CDR1 and CDR2: SGDLS and YYNGEE. This CDR3 is 15 amino acids long. CDR3 nucleotide sequence: TGTGCCAGCAGCGTAGGACTAGCGGGAGCTAACGCGCAGTACTTC. Its translation is CASSVGLAGANAQYF.

The chain is built from TRBV28 and TRBJ2-7, with TRBD1 identical over 9 bases. The CDR3 has 15 residues. From germline, CDR1 is MDHEN and CDR2 SYDVKM. V lost 3 bases to trimming and J lost 5 bases; unmatched junction nucleotides: 8. The CDR3 sequence is CASSLAGQGVDEQYF. The CDR3 region has the DNA TGTGCCAGCAGTTTGGCGGGACAGGGAGTCGACGAGCAGTACTTC.

The chain recombines TRBV2 with TRBJ1-2, with 7 bases fitting TRBD1. CDR1 is SNHLY and CDR2 is FYNNEI in the germline V gene. Germline trimming cut 4 bases from V and 4 bases from J; bases unmatched to any gene: 6. The CDR3 sequence is 14 residues long. CDR3 DNA sequence: TGTGCCAGCAGTGCCACCGGACAGGTCTATGGCTACACCTTC. Translated, it gives CASSATGQVYGYTF.

The gene calls are TRBV28 and TRBJ1-5; 11 bases match TRBD1. CDR3 size: 16 residues. CDR1 is MDHEN, CDR2 SYDVKM, per germline. Trimming took 6 bases from V and 3 from J; bases not matched to a gene: 7. The CDR3 sequence is CASRSWTGGVNQPQHF. The CDR3, as DNA: TGTGCCAGCAGGTCTTGGACAGGGGGCGTCAATCAGCCCCAGCATTTT. Full variable domain (rest looked up from reference TRBV28 and TRBJ1-5): DVKVTQSSRYLVKRTGEKVFLECVQDMDHENMFWYRQDPGLGLRLIYFSYDVKMKEKGDIPEGYSVSREKKERFSLILESASTNQTSMYLCASRSWTGGVNQPQHFGDGTRLSIL.

V and J are TRBV25-1 and TRBJ2-1; D ambiguous. Trimming removed 3 bases from V and 9 bases from J, with 6 bases in between. Germline V CDR1 and CDR2: MGHDK, SYGVNS. This CDR3 region has 11 residues. The chain's CDR3 is CASSESSEQFF. CDR3 DNA sequence: TGTGCCAGCAGTGAGTCGAGTGAGCAGTTCTTC.

The rearrangement joins TRBV6-5 to TRBJ2-7, with TRBD2 matching over 8 bases. The CDR3 extends over 13 amino acids. The germline V gene has CDR1 MNHEY and CDR2 SVGAGI. The V segment lost 8 bases and the J segment 6 bases; nucleotides outside the gene matches: 9. In DNA, the CDR3 is TGTGCCAGCGGTAGCGGGAAAGCGGGCGAGCAGTACTTC. Translation: CASGSGKAGEQYF.

The chain employs TRBV19 and TRBJ1-1; D unclear. The ends were cut back, 4 bases at V and 4 bases at J, with 10 bases in the middle. The CDR3 extends over 13 amino acids. CDR1 and CDR2 (germline): LNHDA, SQIVND (reference sequence). The CDR3 nucleotides are TGTGCCAGTAGTACAGGCGGAATCACTGAAGCTTTCTTT. It yields the protein CASSTGGITEAFF.

The CDR3 DNA sequence: TGTGCCAGCAGTTATGGTCCTCCAGCCTTTACCTACGAGCAGTACTTC. Protein: CASSYGPPAFTYEQYF. The genes are TRBV6-5 and TRBJ2-7, with no clear D. CDR1 and CDR2 (germline): MNHEY, SVGAGI. V was cut by 3 bases and J by 2 bases, with 17 bases left in between. This CDR3 is 16 amino acids long.

The chain employs TRBV24-1 and TRBJ1-5, with D uncertain. The CDR3 spans 14 residues. Deletions cut 4 bases from V and 0 bases from J, with 6 bases between. Germline lookup yields CDR1 KGHDR and CDR2 SFDVKD. The CDR3 sequence: CATSDKYSNQPQHF. In DNA, the CDR3 is TGTGCCACCAGTGACAAGTATAGCAATCAGCCCCAGCATTTT.

The V and J genes are TRBV10-3 and TRBJ1-2; a weak D match, TRBD1 (6 bases). The CDR3 contains 16 residues. Germline CDR1 reads ENHRY; CDR2 reads SYGVKD. V was pared by 0 bases and J by 4 bases, with 15 bases between. In DNA form, the CDR3 reads TGTGCCATCAGTGAGTCTGAACAGACAGGCCTCTATGGCTACACCTTC. Amino acid sequence: CAISESEQTGLYGYTF.

The chain combines TRBV10-3 with TRBJ1-1; 7 nucleotides match TRBD1. CDR3 size: 17 residues. V trimming: 9 bases; J trimming: 0 bases; junction bases outside the gene matches: 16. Germline CDR1 and CDR2: ENHRY and SYGVKD. CDR3 region: CAMRAGTAGSVNTEAFF. The CDR3 region has the DNA TGTGCCATGCGCGCTGGGACAGCGGGTTCCGTGAACACTGAAGCTTTCTTT.

The chain combines TRBV6-5 with TRBJ2-7; 7 bases map to TRBD2. The junction had 8 bases not matched to a gene; V was cut back by 0 bases and J by 3 bases. The CDR3 spans 16 residues. Germline V CDR1 and CDR2: MNHEY, SVGAGI. CDR3 in DNA: TGTGCCAGCAGTTACTCGGCGGGAGAGGGTCTCTACGAGCAGTACTTC. This encodes CASSYSAGEGLYEQYF.